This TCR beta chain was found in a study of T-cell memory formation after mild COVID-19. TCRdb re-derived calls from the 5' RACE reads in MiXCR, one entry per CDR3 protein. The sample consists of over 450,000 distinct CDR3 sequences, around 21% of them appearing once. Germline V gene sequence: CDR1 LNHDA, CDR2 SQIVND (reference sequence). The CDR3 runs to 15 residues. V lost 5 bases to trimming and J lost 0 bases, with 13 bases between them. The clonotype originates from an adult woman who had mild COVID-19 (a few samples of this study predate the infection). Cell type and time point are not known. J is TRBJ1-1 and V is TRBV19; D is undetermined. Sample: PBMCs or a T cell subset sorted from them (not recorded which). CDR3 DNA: TGTGCCAGTAGTCCAGTGGCAGCAATGAACACTGAAGCTTTCTTT. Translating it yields CASSPVAAMNTEAFF.